This entry describes one TCR beta chain. Here immunoSEQ multiplex PCR was the method, and the copy in TCRdb shows in-frame clones only, minus some. The table lists under 90,000 clones, around nine tenths of them singletons. Germline V gene sequence: CDR1 MNHEY, CDR2 SVGAGI. The CDR3 loop spans 15 amino acids. V lost 7 bases and J 8 bases, leaving 20 bases between the germline ends. The data were obtained in a study of blood T cell repertoires in COVID-19. Study-wide context: T cells, B-cell-depleted T cells, or PBMCs supplied cDNA or gDNA.

Material for sequencing was peripheral blood. This TCR was recovered from a woman in her 50s with COVID-19, enrolled during active disease. The rearrangement links TRBV6-5 to TRBJ1-4; D may be TRBD1 (6 bases). As DNA, the CDR3 is TGTGCCAGCACCAGCTTACGCAGGGGCGGAGAAAAACTGTTTTTT. Amino acid sequence: CASTSLRRGGEKLFF.